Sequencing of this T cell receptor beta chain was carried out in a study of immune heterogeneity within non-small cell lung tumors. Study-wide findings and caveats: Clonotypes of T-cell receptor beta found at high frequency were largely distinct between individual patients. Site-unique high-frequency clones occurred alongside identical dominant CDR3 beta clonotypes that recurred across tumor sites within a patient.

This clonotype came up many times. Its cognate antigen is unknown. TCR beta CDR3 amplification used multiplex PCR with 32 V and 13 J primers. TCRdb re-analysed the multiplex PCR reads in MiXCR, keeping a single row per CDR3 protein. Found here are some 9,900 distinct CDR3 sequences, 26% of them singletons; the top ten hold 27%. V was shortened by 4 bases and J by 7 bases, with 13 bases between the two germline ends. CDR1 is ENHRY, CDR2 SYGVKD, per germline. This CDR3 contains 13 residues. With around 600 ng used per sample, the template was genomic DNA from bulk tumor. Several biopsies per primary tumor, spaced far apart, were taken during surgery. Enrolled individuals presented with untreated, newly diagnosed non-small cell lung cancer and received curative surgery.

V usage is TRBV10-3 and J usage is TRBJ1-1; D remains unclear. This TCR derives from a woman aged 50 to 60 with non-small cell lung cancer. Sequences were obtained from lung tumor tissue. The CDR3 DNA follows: TGTGCCATCAGTGGGGAGGGCTTCGGTGAAGCTTTCTTT. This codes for CAISGEGFGEAFF.